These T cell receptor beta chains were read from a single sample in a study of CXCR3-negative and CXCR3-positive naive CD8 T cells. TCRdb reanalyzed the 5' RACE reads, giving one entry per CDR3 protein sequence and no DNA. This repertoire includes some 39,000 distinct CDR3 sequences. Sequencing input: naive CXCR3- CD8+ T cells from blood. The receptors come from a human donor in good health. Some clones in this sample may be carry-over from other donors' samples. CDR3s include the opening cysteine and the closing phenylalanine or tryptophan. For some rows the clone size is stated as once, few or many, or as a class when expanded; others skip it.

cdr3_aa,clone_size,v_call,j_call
CASSLGDRDLSEQYF,NA,TRBV7-9,TRBJ2-7
CASSEFAGSAYEQYF,NA,TRBV5-1,TRBJ2-7
CASSQDMRDTEAFF,NA,TRBV4-3,TRBJ1-1
CASSLRTSGDTQYF,medium-sized,TRBV7-9,TRBJ2-3
CASTNLPGYGYTF,NA,TRBV12-3/TRBV12-4,TRBJ1-2
CSAGLMGSSYEQYF,medium-sized,TRBV20-1,TRBJ2-7
CAATFSWIPNTGELFF,NA,TRBV7-4,TRBJ2-2
CASSQDRCGFEQFF,NA,TRBV4-3,TRBJ2-1
CSVTFLQGGKVHGYTF,NA,TRBV29-1,TRBJ1-2
CASTVTGELFF,NA,TRBV5-1,TRBJ2-2
CASSLAATLDDQPQHF,NA,TRBV7-9,TRBJ1-5
CSSVAYNEQFF,NA,TRBV29-1,TRBJ2-1
CASSLVAGAGELFF,NA,TRBV7-3,TRBJ2-2
CASSLNPRWQFF,NA,TRBV5-6,TRBJ2-1
CASSSTYTYGYTF,NA,TRBV12-3/TRBV12-4,TRBJ1-2
CASSLASETQYF,NA,TRBV7-2,TRBJ2-5
CASSEGLAGSYEQYF,NA,TRBV7-2,TRBJ2-7
CASSIQGTRGIYTF,NA,TRBV19,TRBJ1-2
CASSDSGGTTDTQYF,NA,TRBV9,TRBJ2-3
CASSLTNYNEQFF,NA,TRBV7-2,TRBJ2-1
CAIRVGIRMNTEAFF,NA,TRBV10-3,TRBJ1-1
CASRLVKTGELNQPQHF,NA,TRBV6-2/TRBV6-3,TRBJ1-5
CASSPALEGYTF,NA,TRBV7-6,TRBJ1-2
CASSLASPVAGNTIYF,NA,TRBV7-9,TRBJ1-3
CASRSGTGLVEQYF,NA,TRBV7-9,TRBJ2-7
CASRFGGSGELFF,NA,TRBV27,TRBJ2-2
CASSEQAGADTQYF,NA,TRBV6-4,TRBJ2-3
CASSPGQGRSGEAFF,NA,TRBV5-5,TRBJ1-1
CASSQDYGTGTYEQYF,NA,TRBV4-3,TRBJ2-7
CATPELSGGGPETQYF,NA,TRBV7-9,TRBJ2-5
CASSPRSVGGAYNEQFF,NA,TRBV11-3,TRBJ2-1
CASQDRGNEQYF,NA,TRBV2,TRBJ2-7
CASSSFGTVGQQYF,NA,TRBV28,TRBJ2-7
CASSYSGGDSYYEQYF,NA,TRBV6-5,TRBJ2-7
CASSQEEGAYEQYF,NA,TRBV4-2,TRBJ2-7
CASSPRTGGLEAFF,medium-sized,TRBV7-6,TRBJ1-1
CASSLSLGAYEQYF,NA,TRBV7-9,TRBJ2-7
CSVFLAGATGELFF,NA,TRBV29-1,TRBJ2-2
CASRLGPGVAYEQYF,NA,TRBV6-5,TRBJ2-7
CASTRTGESYEQYF,NA,TRBV12-3/TRBV12-4,TRBJ2-7
CASSFTGQVAYEQYF,NA,TRBV5-1,TRBJ2-7
CATWGVYGETQYF,NA,TRBV10-3,TRBJ2-5
CASSYASGANVLTF,NA,TRBV6-5,TRBJ2-6
CASSTGTDYEQYF,NA,TRBV11-2,TRBJ2-7
CASSAAQAGPTDTQYF,NA,TRBV5-1,TRBJ2-3
CASISGDRGSSYEQYF,NA,TRBV7-9,TRBJ2-7
CASSPWDGGETQYF,NA,TRBV12-3/TRBV12-4,TRBJ2-5
CASSLRDNEQFF,NA,TRBV12-3/TRBV12-4,TRBJ2-1